The 9 T cell receptor beta chains below come from one sample, sequenced in a study of cytomegalovirus exposure and HLA in healthy donors. The PCR employed 60 Vbeta primers together with 13 Jbeta primers. Method: immunoSEQ multiplex PCR; TCRdb's copy keeps in-frame clones and lacks some. This table holds under 90,000 clones, roughly 72% found once. Sequenced sample: PBMCs. The receptors derive from a man aged 35 to 55 in good health and CMV-seropositive.

The J gene is TRBJ2-7, the V gene TRBV6-5, with 10 bases matching TRBD1. Germline V gives CDR1 MNHEY, CDR2 SVGAGI. V lost 6 bases, J lost 1 base, and 6 bases stayed unmatched. The CDR3 covers 15 residues. For the CDR3, the DNA is TGTGCCAGCAGCCTCGGGACAGGGGCTTCCTACGAGCAGTACTTC. This codes for CASSLGTGASYEQYF.

The rearrangement links TRBV6-1 to TRBJ1-2, with 8 positions matching TRBD1. The CDR3 contains 15 residues. With V trimmed by 0 bases and J by 3 bases, 3 bases remained unmatched. Germline V gene data show CDR1 as MNHNS and CDR2 as SASEGT. CDR3: CASSEAAGGHYGYTF. In nucleotides, the CDR3 is TGTGCCAGCAGTGAAGCCGCAGGGGGCCACTATGGCTACACCTTC.

The rearrangement links TRBV4-2 to TRBJ2-7; D gene uncertain. The V and J ends lost 0 bases and 0 bases respectively, with 9 bases between them. The CDR3 is 15 amino acids. Looked up from germline, CDR1 is LGHNA and CDR2 is YNFKEQ. CDR3 bases: TGTGCCAGCAGCCAAGAACGGTATGACTCCTACGAGCAGTACTTC. Residues: CASSQERYDSYEQYF.

CDR3 amino acids: CASSYGQGNTEAFF. In DNA form, the CDR3 reads TGTGCCAGCAGTTACGGACAGGGGAACACTGAAGCTTTCTTT. This chain links TRBV6-6 with TRBJ1-1, with 8 bases fitting TRBD1. V trimming: 2 bases; J trimming: 1 base; junction bases outside the gene matches: 0. The CDR3 is 14 amino acids. The V gene's germline CDR1 is MNHNY and CDR2 SVGAGI (reference sequence).

The chain recombines TRBV20-1 with TRBJ1-1; no clear D. Trimming cost V 6 bases and J 1 base, with 6 bases left between them. The CDR3 totals 11 residues. Germline V gene sequence: CDR1 DFQATT, CDR2 SNEGSKA (reference sequence). CDR3 residues: CSAWRNTEAFF. DNA of the CDR3: TGCAGTGCCTGGAGGAACACTGAAGCTTTCTTT.

The chain carries TRBV6-1 and TRBJ1-3; D gene uncertain. CDR1 MNHNS and CDR2 SASEGT come from the germline V gene. Trimming shortened V by 0 bases and J by 0 bases, and 3 bases separated the two germline ends. The CDR3 consists of 14 residues. CDR3 sequence reads: CASSEALSGNTIYF. The CDR3 DNA follows: TGTGCCAGCAGTGAAGCCCTCTCTGGAAACACCATATATTTT.

V gene TRBV20-1 combines with J gene TRBJ2-5; D gene unclear. Trimming cost V 4 bases and J 5 bases, with 8 bases left between them. Germline CDR1 DFQATT, CDR2 SNEGSKA (reference sequence). The CDR3 loop spans 11 amino acids. The CDR3 is CSATERETQYF. The CDR3 nucleotides are TGCAGTGCTACGGAGAGGGAGACCCAGTACTTC.

This clone was recorded once. This specimen includes other DNA sequences encoding the same CDR3. This chain uses TRBV30 with TRBJ2-3; 9 bases line up with TRBD2. CDR3 length equals 14 residues. V dropped 3 bases and J dropped 1; count of bases not matched to a gene: 2. CDR1 is GTSNPN, CDR2 SVGIG, per germline (reference sequence). CDR3 sequence reads: CAWSRTSGTDTQYF. CDR3 DNA sequence: TGTGCCTGGAGCCGGACTAGCGGCACAGATACGCAGTATTTT.

This clone was counted only a few times. The rearrangement links TRBV9 to TRBJ1-3, with D perhaps matching TRBD1 (5 bases). The V and J ends lost 3 bases and 4 bases respectively, with 20 bases between them. The CDR3 has 17 amino acids. Germline V gene sequence: CDR1 SGDLS, CDR2 YYNGEE. The CDR3 DNA follows: TGTGCCAGCAGCGCTGGGGTCTACGGGGGGGAAGGAAACACCATATATTTT. It specifies CASSAGVYGGEGNTIYF.